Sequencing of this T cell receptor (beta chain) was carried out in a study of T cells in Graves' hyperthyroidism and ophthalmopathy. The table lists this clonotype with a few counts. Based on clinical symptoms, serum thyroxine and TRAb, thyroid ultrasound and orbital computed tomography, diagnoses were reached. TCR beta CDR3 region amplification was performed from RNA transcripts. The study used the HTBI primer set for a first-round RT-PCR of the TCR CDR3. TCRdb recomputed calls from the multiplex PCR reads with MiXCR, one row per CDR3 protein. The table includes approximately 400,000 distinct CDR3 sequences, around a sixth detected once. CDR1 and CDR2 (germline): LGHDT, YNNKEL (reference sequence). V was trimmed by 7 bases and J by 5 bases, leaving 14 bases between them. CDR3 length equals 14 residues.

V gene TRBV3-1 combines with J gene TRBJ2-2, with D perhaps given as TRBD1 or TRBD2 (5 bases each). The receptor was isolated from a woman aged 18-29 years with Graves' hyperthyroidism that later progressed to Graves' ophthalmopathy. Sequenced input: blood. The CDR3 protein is CASKSGTYTGELFF. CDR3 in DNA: TGTGCCAGCAAGTCCGGGACCTATACCGGGGAGCTGTTTTTT.